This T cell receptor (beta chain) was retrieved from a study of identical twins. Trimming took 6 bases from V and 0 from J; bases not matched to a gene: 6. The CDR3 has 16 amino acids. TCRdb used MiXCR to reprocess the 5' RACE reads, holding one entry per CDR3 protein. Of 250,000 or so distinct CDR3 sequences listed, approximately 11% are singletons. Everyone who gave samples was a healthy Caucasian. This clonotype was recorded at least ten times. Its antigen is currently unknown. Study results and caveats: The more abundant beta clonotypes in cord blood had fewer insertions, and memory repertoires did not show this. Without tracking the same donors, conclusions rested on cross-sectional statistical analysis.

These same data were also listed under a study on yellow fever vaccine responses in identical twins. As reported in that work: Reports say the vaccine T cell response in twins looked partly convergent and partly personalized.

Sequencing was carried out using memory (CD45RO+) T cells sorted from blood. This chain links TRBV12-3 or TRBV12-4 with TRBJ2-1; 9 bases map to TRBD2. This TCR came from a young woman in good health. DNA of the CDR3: TGTGCCAGCAGGCGACTAGCGGTCAGCTCCTACAATGAGCAGTTCTTC. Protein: CASRRLAVSSYNEQFF.